This passage covers 21 T cell receptor beta chains from one sample sequenced in a study of blood T cells in healthy people across ages. Through a sample-barcoded 5' primer and a J-beta primer mix, a second PCR was run for roughly 7 to 11 cycles. Each CDR3 protein gets one entry after TCRdb re-called the 5' RACE reads with MiXCR. The sample consists of 790,000 or so distinct CDR3 sequences, about 46% of them appearing once. Sequenced: blood. These receptors came from an elderly man in good health.

This clonotype has only a few counts. The J gene is TRBJ2-1, the V gene TRBV5-5, with TRBD2 matching over 10 bases. This CDR3 region has 15 residues. Germline assignment: CDR1 SGHKS and CDR2 YYEKEE (reference sequence). Trimming took 4 bases from V and 9 from J; bases not matched to a gene: 10. CDR3 sequence: CASSPGAGGYSEQFF. The CDR3 DNA reads as TGTGCCAGCAGCCCCGGAGCGGGAGGGTATAGTGAGCAGTTCTTC.

The chain combines TRBV29-1 with TRBJ2-1; 11 bases map to TRBD1. The J segment lost 11 bases and the V segment lost 7 bases, leaving 10 bases of the junction unmatched. Germline lookup yields CDR1 SQVTM and CDR2 ANQGSEA. The CDR3 extends over 13 amino acids. The CDR3 loop is CSANGQGANKQFF. DNA of the CDR3: TGCAGCGCAAATGGACAGGGGGCAAATAAGCAGTTCTTC.

This clonotype was seen only a few times. The genes are TRBV12-3 or TRBV12-4 and TRBJ2-1; TRBD2 aligns across 12 bases. This CDR3 has 15 amino acids. The ends lost 7 bases at V and 4 bases at J; junction bases unmatched: 5. Written as DNA, the CDR3 is TGTGCCAGCACCTCTAGCGGGAGGGCATACAATGAGCAGTTCTTC. Encoded protein: CASTSSGRAYNEQFF.

V and J are TRBV10-3 and TRBJ1-5, with TRBD1 matching 7 bases. Germline CDR1 and CDR2: ENHRY and SYGVKD. Trimming at V came to 2 bases and at J to 7 bases, leaving 8 bases not matched to a gene. The CDR3 totals 15 residues. The CDR3, as DNA: TGTGCCATCAGTGAGGACAGGGTAAGAAAACAGCCCCAGCATTTT. This codes for CAISEDRVRKQPQHF.

This clonotype has more than one count but fewer than ten. This chain links TRBV12-3 or TRBV12-4 with TRBJ2-4; 7 bases align to TRBD1. V was clipped by 3 bases and J by 0 bases; unmatched bases: 5. The length of the CDR3 is 16 residues. The CDR3 DNA sequence: TGTGCCAGCAGTTTCCTCGGGACAGCAGCCAAAAACATTCAGTACTTC. Its protein product is CASSFLGTAAKNIQYF.

The chain links TRBV30 to TRBJ2-1, with 8 bases lining up with TRBD2. CDR1 and CDR2 from the germline V gene are GTSNPN and SVGIG (reference sequence). The V gene end was trimmed by 5 bases and the J gene end by 10 bases; junction bases not matched to a gene: 10. CDR3 length equals 13 residues. CDR3 coding DNA: TGTGCCTGGGATATGACTAGCGAGGGGGAGCAGTTCTTC. This sequence encodes CAWDMTSEGEQFF.

With respect to this clonotype: The junction shows a germline mismatch at one end, possibly a read error. The rearrangement joins TRBV20-1 to TRBJ2-7; D is unresolved. Germline V gives CDR1 DFQATT, CDR2 SNEGSKA (reference sequence). The CDR3 spans 16 residues. The CDR3 DNA reads TGCAGTGCTAACCCCCCCGTGCGTTTAATGGCCTACGGGCAGTACTTC. Its translation: CSANPPVRLMAYGQYF.

The chain links TRBV7-3 to TRBJ2-1, with 10 bases aligning to TRBD2. The CDR3 loop spans 14 amino acids. The V segment lost 5 bases and the J segment 7 bases; nucleotides outside the gene matches: 5. CDR1 is SGHTA, CDR2 FQGTGA, per germline. This CDR3 reads CASSPLAGVNEQFF. The CDR3 nucleotides are TGTGCCAGCAGCCCCCTAGCGGGAGTTAATGAGCAGTTCTTC.

In DNA, the CDR3 is TGTGCCAGCAGCCGGGGGACAGATGATTCACCCCTCCACTTT. Protein: CASSRGTDDSPLHF. V and J are TRBV9 and TRBJ1-6, with TRBD1 identical over 7 bases. Trimming removed 4 bases from V and 8 bases from J; junction bases left unmatched: 6. The germline gives CDR1 SGDLS, CDR2 YYNGEE. The CDR3 has 14 residues. The full variable domain, its missing parts supplied by reference TRBV9 and TRBJ1-6, is DSGVTQTPKHLITATGQRVTLRCSPRSGDLSVYWYQQSLDQGLQFLIQYYNGEERAKGNILERFSAQQFPDLHSELNLSSLELGDSALYFCASSRGTDDSPLHFGNGTRLTVT.

This clonotype was found a few times. The J gene is TRBJ2-1, the V gene TRBV7-2, with 10 bases that match TRBD2. Germline V gene sequence: CDR1 SGHTA, CDR2 FQGNSA. The CDR3 consists of 17 residues. Trimming took 1 base from V and 3 from J; bases not matched to a gene: 6. CDR3 residues: CASSLVLGLAYYNEQFF. CDR3 nucleotides: TGTGCCAGCAGCTTAGTCCTGGGACTAGCGTACTACAATGAGCAGTTCTTC.

This clonotype was counted between two and nine times. The rearrangement uses TRBV28 and TRBJ2-1, with TRBD1 matching 7 bases. Trimming at V came to 6 bases and at J to 5 bases, leaving 10 bases not matched to a gene. This CDR3 is 15 amino acids long. Germline V CDR1 and CDR2: MDHEN, SYDVKM. CDR3 region: CASRFRLTGNNEQFF. DNA of the CDR3: TGTGCCAGCAGGTTTCGTCTGACAGGGAACAATGAGCAGTTCTTC.

The sample holds a few counts of this clonotype. The CDR3 nucleotides read TGTGCCAGCACTAGCTTTGAGACCCAGTACTTC. Residues: CASTSFETQYF. The chain recombines TRBV28 with TRBJ2-5, with a tentative D call TRBD2 (5 bases). The CDR3 is 11 residues long. CDR1 MDHEN and CDR2 SYDVKM come from the germline V gene. V dropped 7 bases and J dropped 5 bases, with 8 bases sitting between them.

The V gene is TRBV2, the J gene TRBJ1-4; a possible D gene is TRBD1 (6 bases). With 8 bases removed from V and 5 bases from J, the gap between germline ends came to 12 bases. Germline CDR1 is SNHLY and CDR2 is FYNNEI. The CDR3 is 13 residues long. This CDR3 is CASSGVINEKLFF. The DNA of the CDR3 is TGTGCCAGCTCAGGGGTCATCAATGAAAAACTGTTTTTT.

The V gene is TRBV29-1, the J gene TRBJ1-1; 9 bases fit TRBD1. Trimming cost V 3 bases and J 1 base; bases outside gene matches: 3. The germline CDR1 and CDR2 sequences are SQVTM and ANQGSEA. The CDR3 is 14 amino acids. CDR3 in DNA: TGCAGCGTTGAGAGGACAGGGGCGAACACTGAAGCTTTCTTT. This codes for CSVERTGANTEAFF. The full variable domain, in which reference TRBV29-1 and TRBJ1-1 provide the parts outside the CDR3, is SAVISQKPSRDICQRGTSLTIQCQVDSQVTMMFWYRQQPGQSLTLIATANQGSEATYESGFVIDKFPISRPNLTFSTLTVSNMSPEDSSIYLCSVERTGANTEAFFGQGTRLTVV.

The chain recombines TRBV7-2 with TRBJ2-5, with D possibly matching TRBD1 (6 bases). The J call may not be correct, given that the DNA end is closer to TRBJ2-7. Germline V lookup: CDR1 SGHTA, CDR2 FQGNSA. The CDR3 totals 15 residues. CDR3 DNA sequence: TGTGCCAGCAGCTTAGCGGAGACAGGAGTCTACGAGCAGTACTTC. Protein sequence: CASSLAETGVYEQYF.

The rearrangement joins TRBV28 to TRBJ2-4; 7 bases align to TRBD1. With 6 bases clipped from V and 13 bases from J, the junction kept 12 bases outside the gene matches. CDR1 is MDHEN and CDR2 is SYDVKM in the germline V gene. This CDR3 contains 13 residues. The DNA for the CDR3 is TGTGCCAGCAGCACCCCGGGACAGACTAAGCAGTACTTC. It codes for CASSTPGQTKQYF.

This clonotype was observed many times. The chain links TRBV7-9 to TRBJ2-7, with 8 bases lining up with TRBD2. The germline V gene has CDR1 SEHNR and CDR2 FQNEAQ (reference sequence). The J segment lost 3 bases and the V segment lost 5 bases, leaving 3 bases of the junction unmatched. The CDR3 loop spans 13 amino acids. CDR3 DNA: TGTGCCAGCAGCAGGCTAGCGGGCTACGAGCAGTACTTC. The encoded protein is CASSRLAGYEQYF.

Here the CDR3 reads CASSLERPRDSYNEQFF. CDR3 sequence (DNA): TGTGCCAGCAGCTTAGAGAGGCCCCGGGACAGTTACAATGAGCAGTTCTTC. The V and J genes are TRBV7-2 and TRBJ2-1, with TRBD1 matching 7 bases. Germline CDR1 SGHTA, CDR2 FQGNSA. With V trimmed by 1 base and J by 4 bases, 10 bases remained unmatched. This CDR3 is 17 amino acids long.

The table lists this clonotype with many counts. The genes are TRBV7-2 and TRBJ2-3, with D tentatively TRBD2 (6 bases). V lost 5 bases to trimming and J lost 1 base, with 16 bases between them. This CDR3 spans 16 amino acids. Germline V gene sequence: CDR1 SGHTA, CDR2 FQGNSA. The CDR3 region has the DNA TGTGCCAGCAGCCTCGTAGCGGCCTCGGGCACAGATACGCAGTATTTT. It encodes CASSLVAASGTDTQYF.

A word on this clonotype: With a much larger clone just one base away, this may be a read error. This sequence joins TRBV29-1 and TRBJ2-1, with 7 bases aligning to TRBD2. V dropped 7 bases and J dropped 6; count of bases not matched to a gene: 15. Per germline, CDR1 SQVTM and CDR2 ANQGSEA. The length of the CDR3 is 15 residues. The CDR3 region is CSGAGGGGICNEQFF. The CDR3 DNA reads as TGCAGCGGCGCTGGGGGGGGAGGAATCTGCAATGAGCAGTTCTTC.

CDR3 amino acids: CASSSLGQGWENEKLFF. The CDR3, as DNA: TGTGCCAGCAGTTCACTGGGACAGGGATGGGAAAATGAAAAACTGTTTTTT. V gene TRBV27 combines with J gene TRBJ1-4; 9 nucleotides line up with TRBD1. CDR3 size: 17 residues. Germline assignment: CDR1 MNHEY and CDR2 SMNVEV (reference sequence). V was clipped by 4 bases and J by 5 bases; unmatched bases: 11.